The present TCR beta chain was sequenced within a study of Graves' ophthalmopathy and Graves' hyperthyroidism. Study summary: The authors collected peripheral blood at initial diagnosis, before any treatment.

This clonotype was picked up many times. Transcripts of RNA were the source for amplifying TCR beta CDR3 regions. HTBI-primed RT-PCR formed the first round, and a multiplex PCR formed the second. TCRdb itself ran the multiplex PCR reads through MiXCR, one entry per CDR3 protein. The sample has about 620,000 distinct CDR3 sequences; around a fifth are singletons. This CDR3 is built from 13 residues. Germline V CDR1 and CDR2: ENHRY, SYGVKD. Trimming removed 6 bases at V and 3 bases at J, with 11 bases between. The sequence was obtained from a woman aged 18-29 years with stable Graves' hyperthyroidism. Some clones in this sample may be carry-over from other donors' samples. The sequenced sample was peripheral blood. The V and J genes are TRBV10-3 and TRBJ1-2; D may be TRBD1 (6 bases). In DNA form, the CDR3 reads TGTGCCATCAGGCCAGGGGAAGACTATGGCTACACCTTC. The encoded protein is CAIRPGEDYGYTF.